Included here is one TCR beta chain sequence, with context. This entry is derived from a study of T cells in Graves' hyperthyroidism and ophthalmopathy. CDR3 length: 13 amino acids. Trimming cost V 0 bases and J 4 bases, with 4 bases left between them. Germline V gene lookup returns CDR1 SGDLS and CDR2 YYNGEE. Regions amplified from RNA transcripts were the TCR beta CDR3 regions. TCR CDR3 underwent first-round RT-PCR with the HTBI primer set. TCRdb passed the multiplex PCR reads through MiXCR, listing each CDR3 protein once. The data show over 650,000 distinct CDR3 sequences, around 17% seen once. The chain couples TRBV9 to TRBJ2-2; D is undetermined. The sample comprised blood. The clonotype comes from a man between 18 and 35 years old with Graves' hyperthyroidism. This CDR3 reads CASSVVPTGELFF. The CDR3 nucleotides read TGTGCCAGCAGCGTAGTGCCCACCGGGGAGCTGTTTTTT. The full variable domain, completed using reference TRBV9 and TRBJ2-2, is DSGVTQTPKHLITATGQRVTLRCSPRSGDLSVYWYQQSLDQGLQFLIQYYNGEERAKGNILERFSAQQFPDLHSELNLSSLELGDSALYFCASSVVPTGELFFGEGSRLTVL.